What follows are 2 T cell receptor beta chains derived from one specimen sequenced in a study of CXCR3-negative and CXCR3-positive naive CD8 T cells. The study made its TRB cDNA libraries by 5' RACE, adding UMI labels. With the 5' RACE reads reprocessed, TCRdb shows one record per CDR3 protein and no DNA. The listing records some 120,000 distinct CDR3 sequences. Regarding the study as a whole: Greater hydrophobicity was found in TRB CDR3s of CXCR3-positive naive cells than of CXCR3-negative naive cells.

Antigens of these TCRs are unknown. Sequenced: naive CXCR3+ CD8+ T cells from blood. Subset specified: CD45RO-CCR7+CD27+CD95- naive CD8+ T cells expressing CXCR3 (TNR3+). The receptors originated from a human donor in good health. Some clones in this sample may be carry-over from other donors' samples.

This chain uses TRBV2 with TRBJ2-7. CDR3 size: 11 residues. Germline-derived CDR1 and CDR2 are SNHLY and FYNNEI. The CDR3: CASTFSPEQYF. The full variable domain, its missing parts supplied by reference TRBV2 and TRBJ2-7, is EPEVTQTPSHQVTQMGQEVILRCVPISNHLYFYWYRQILGQKVEFLVSFYNNEISEKSEIFDDQFSVERPDGSNFTLKIRSTKLEDSAMYFCASTFSPEQYFGPGTRLTVT.

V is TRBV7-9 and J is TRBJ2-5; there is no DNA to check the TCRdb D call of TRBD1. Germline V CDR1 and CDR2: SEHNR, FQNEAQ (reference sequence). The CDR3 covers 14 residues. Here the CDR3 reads CASSPPLVPETQYF.